The 5 T cell receptor beta chains given below trace back to one sample, sequenced in a study of blood T cell repertoires in COVID-19. Data came from immunoSEQ multiplex PCR; TCRdb stores just in-frame clones and leaves some out. This table has under 350,000 clones, approximately 83% appearing once. Sequencing input: peripheral blood. These receptors came from a human donor in a cohort sampled during active COVID-19.

This chain joins TRBV5-1 and TRBJ2-6; a possible D gene is TRBD1 (6 bases). Trimming took 4 bases from V and 0 from J, leaving 11 bases between them. The CDR3 loop spans 16 amino acids. Germline CDR1 and CDR2: SGHRS and YFSETQ. DNA for the CDR3: TGCGCCAGCAGCCCGGGACATTCCTCTGGGGCCAACGTCCTGACTTTC. This encodes CASSPGHSSGANVLTF.

The chain couples TRBV9 to TRBJ1-6; 10 nucleotides agree with TRBD1. The junction had 10 bases not matched to a gene; V was cut back by 4 bases and J by 6 bases. The CDR3 covers 17 residues. Germline CDR1 SGDLS, CDR2 YYNGEE. DNA of the CDR3: TGTGCCAGCAGCCCCCATGGTGGGACAGGGGCTAATTCACCCCTCCACTTT. It translates to CASSPHGGTGANSPLHF.

V and J are TRBV6-5 and TRBJ1-1; possibly TRBD1 for D (6 bases). Germline CDR1 and CDR2: MNHEY and SVGAGI. V lost 11 bases and J 4 bases, leaving 14 bases between the germline ends. This CDR3 comprises 12 residues. The CDR3, as DNA: TGTGCCGCCGCAGGGGCGAGCACTGAAGCTTTCTTT. Its translation is CAAAGASTEAFF.

This CDR3 is CASSTRDSRSNQPQHF. The CDR3 nucleotides read TGTGCCAGTAGTACCCGGGACTCCCGTTCGAATCAGCCCCAGCATTTT. The gene calls are TRBV19 and TRBJ1-5, with D perhaps TRBD1 (5 bases). Trimming left V 4 bases short and J 4 bases short, with 17 bases between. The CDR3 is 16 amino acids. Per the germline V gene, CDR1 is LNHDA and CDR2 is SQIVND (reference sequence).

This clone was picked up one time. Here the CDR3 DNA reads TGTGCCAGCAGCTTGCGCTCTAACAATGAGCAGTTCTTC. This encodes CASSLRSNNEQFF. The chain is built from TRBV5-4 and TRBJ2-1; no clear D. Germline V lookup: CDR1 SGHNT, CDR2 YYREEE (reference sequence). This CDR3 is built from 13 residues. V was trimmed by 1 base and J by 5 bases, leaving 7 bases between them.